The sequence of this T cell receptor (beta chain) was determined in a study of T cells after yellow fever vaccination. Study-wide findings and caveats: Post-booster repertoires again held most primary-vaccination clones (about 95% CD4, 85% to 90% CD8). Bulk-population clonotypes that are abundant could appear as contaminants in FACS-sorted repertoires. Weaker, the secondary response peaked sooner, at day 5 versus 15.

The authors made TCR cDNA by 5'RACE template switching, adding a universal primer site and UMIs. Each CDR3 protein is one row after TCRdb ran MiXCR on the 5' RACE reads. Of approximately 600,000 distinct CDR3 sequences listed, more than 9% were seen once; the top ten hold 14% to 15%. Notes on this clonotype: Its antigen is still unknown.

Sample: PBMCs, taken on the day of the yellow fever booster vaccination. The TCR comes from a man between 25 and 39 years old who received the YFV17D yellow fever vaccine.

Here the CDR3 reads CASRGQIYGYTF. As DNA, the CDR3 is TGTGCCAGCAGGGGACAGATCTATGGCTACACCTTC. The chain has TRBV2 and TRBJ1-2; 7 bases agree with TRBD1. The length of the CDR3 is 12 residues. Germline trimming cut 6 bases from V and 4 bases from J; bases unmatched to any gene: 2. Germline V gives CDR1 SNHLY, CDR2 FYNNEI.